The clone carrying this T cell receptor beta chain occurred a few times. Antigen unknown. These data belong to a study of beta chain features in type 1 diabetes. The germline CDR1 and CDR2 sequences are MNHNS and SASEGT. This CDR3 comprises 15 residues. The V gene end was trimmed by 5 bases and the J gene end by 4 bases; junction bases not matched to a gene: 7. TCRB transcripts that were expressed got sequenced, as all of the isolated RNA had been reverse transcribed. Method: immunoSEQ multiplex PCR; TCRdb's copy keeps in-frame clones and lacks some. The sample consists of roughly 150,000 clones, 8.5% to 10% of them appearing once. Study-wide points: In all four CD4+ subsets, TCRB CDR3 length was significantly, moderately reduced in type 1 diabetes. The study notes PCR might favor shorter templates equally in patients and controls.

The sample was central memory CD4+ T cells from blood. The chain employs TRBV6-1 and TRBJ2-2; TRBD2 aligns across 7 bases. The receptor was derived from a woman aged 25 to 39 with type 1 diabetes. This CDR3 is CASSFGLVVTGELFF. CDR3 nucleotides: TGTGCCAGCAGTTTCGGACTAGTGGTCACCGGGGAGCTGTTTTTT.